Each of the 27 T cell receptor beta chains below was sequenced from the same sample in a study of spatial heterogeneity in lung cancer. TCRdb reprocessed the 5' RACE reads with MiXCR, giving one entry per CDR3 protein. The repertoire holds tens of thousands of distinct CDR3 sequences, with roughly 21% as singletons. Time point in this sample: blood at routine non-recurrence follow-up after resection. The starting material was PBMCs, obtained at follow-up. These receptors came from a male donor with early-stage non-small cell lung cancer.

This chain links TRBV20-1 with TRBJ2-5; D unclear. The CDR3 sequence is 10 residues long. V lost 6 bases and J lost 6, with 8 bases in between. Germline V gives CDR1 DFQATT, CDR2 SNEGSKA (reference sequence). The CDR3 nucleotides read TGCAGTGCCGTATTCCAGACCCAGTACTTC. It translates to CSAVFQTQYF.

The sample holds one count of this clonotype. The chain's CDR3 is CASSLVGYEGVRNLAKNIQYF. CDR3 nucleotide sequence: TGTGCCAGCAGCTTAGTCGGTTACGAGGGAGTCAGAAATCTAGCCAAAAACATTCAGTACTTC. The V call is TRBV11-2, the J call TRBJ2-4; possibly TRBD2 for D (5 bases). The CDR3 spans 21 residues. Trimming pared 1 base from V and 0 bases from J, leaving 25 bases between. The germline V gene encodes CDR1 SGHAT and CDR2 FQNNGV.

The table lists this clonotype with many counts. The rearrangement links TRBV7-9 to TRBJ2-7; 7 nucleotides line up with TRBD1. CDR1 is SEHNR and CDR2 is FQNEAQ in the germline V gene (reference sequence). The CDR3 length is 15 residues. The J segment lost 2 bases and the V segment lost 5 bases, leaving 9 bases of the junction unmatched. The CDR3 DNA reads TGTGCCAGCAGCCCGCGGACAGGACCTGCCTACGAGCAGTACTTC. It codes for CASSPRTGPAYEQYF.

This clonotype is termed medium-sized. V gene TRBV9 combines with J gene TRBJ2-3; either TRBD1 or TRBD2 may fit D (5 bases each). The CDR3 contains 12 residues. Germline CDR1 and CDR2: SGDLS and YYNGEE. Trimming removed 3 bases at V and 6 bases at J, with 8 bases between. The DNA for the CDR3 is TGTGCCAGCAGCGCCGAGGGGGATACGCAGTATTTT. This sequence encodes CASSAEGDTQYF.

This clonotype was seen more than once but under ten times. The genes are TRBV7-2 and TRBJ1-4, with D unresolved. The germline CDR1 and CDR2 sequences are SGHTA and FQGNSA. The CDR3 is made up of 13 amino acids. Trimming pared 1 base from V and 6 bases from J, leaving 6 bases between. CDR3 amino acids: CASSLVADEKLFF. The CDR3 bases are TGTGCCAGCAGCTTAGTGGCGGATGAAAAACTGTTTTTT.

This clonotype was seen a few times. The rearrangement uses TRBV6-2 or TRBV6-3 and TRBJ1-5; D is undetermined. CDR3 size: 14 residues. V was trimmed by 5 bases and J by 2 bases, leaving 10 bases between them. Germline-derived CDR1 and CDR2 are MNHEY and SVGEGT. CDR3 coding DNA: TGTGCCAGCAGTCCTGGTTCAGGCAATCAGCCCCAGCATTTT. This encodes CASSPGSGNQPQHF.

The chain employs TRBV3-1 and TRBJ1-5; D is possibly TRBD1 (6 bases). Trimming cost V 3 bases and J 5 bases, with 11 bases left between them. Looked up from germline, CDR1 is LGHDT and CDR2 is YNNKEL (reference sequence). This CDR3 contains 14 residues. CDR3 amino acids: CASSHGQIDQPQHF. CDR3 coding DNA: TGTGCCAGCAGCCACGGACAGATAGATCAGCCCCAGCATTTT.

The CDR3 protein is CASSAQGYNQPQHF. CDR3 in DNA: TGTGCCAGCAGTGCACAGGGTTACAATCAGCCCCAGCATTTT. The chain is built from TRBV25-1 and TRBJ1-5, with D tentatively TRBD1 (6 bases). Germline CDR1 reads MGHDK; CDR2 reads SYGVNS. The CDR3 has 14 residues. V lost 4 bases and J 3 bases, leaving 10 bases between the germline ends.

Only a few counts were recorded for this clonotype. The chain is built from TRBV4-1 and TRBJ2-3; D gene ambiguous. Between the trimmed V and J ends, which lost 3 bases and 6 bases, there was a span of 16 bases. The CDR3 is made up of 15 amino acids. CDR1 is MGHRA, CDR2 YSYEKL, per germline. CDR3 loop: CASSQSRQERDTQYF. The CDR3 nucleotides read TGCGCCAGCAGCCAGTCCCGGCAGGAGAGGGATACGCAGTATTTT.

The chain links TRBV29-1 to TRBJ2-1, with TRBD1 matching over 7 bases. Per germline, CDR1 SQVTM and CDR2 ANQGSEA. This CDR3 contains 14 residues. V gave up 2 bases and J gave up 5 bases; unmatched junction bases: 6. The CDR3 loop reads CSVELGQPNNEQFF. The CDR3 nucleotides read TGCAGCGTTGAACTGGGACAGCCTAACAATGAGCAGTTCTTC.

Many counts were recorded for this clonotype. This chain links TRBV19 with TRBJ2-2, with 9 bases fitting TRBD1. The V gene end was trimmed by 9 bases and the J gene end by 8 bases; junction bases not matched to a gene: 7. Germline values: CDR1 LNHDA, CDR2 SQIVND (reference sequence). This CDR3 is 13 amino acids long. CDR3 DNA sequence: TGTGCCAGCTCCGGGACAGGGTCTGGGGAGCTGTTTTTT. Protein product: CASSGTGSGELFF. The complete variable domain, with remaining parts taken from reference TRBV19 and TRBJ2-2, reads DGGITQSPKYLFRKEGQNVTLSCEQNLNHDAMYWYRQDPGQGLRLIYYSQIVNDFQKGDIAEGYSVSREKKESFPLTVTSAQKNPTAFYLCASSGTGSGELFFGEGSRLTVL.

This clonotype was counted a few times. This rearrangement joins TRBV7-8 to TRBJ1-6, with a tentative D call TRBD1 (5 bases). This CDR3 has 15 residues. V was pared by 5 bases and J by 10 bases, with 18 bases between. Germline CDR1 SGHVS, CDR2 FQNEAQ. Here the CDR3 reads CASSPEMQGGSPLHF. In nucleotides, the CDR3 is TGTGCCAGCAGCCCAGAAATGCAGGGAGGGTCACCCCTCCACTTT.

The rearrangement links TRBV7-2 to TRBJ2-3, with 8 bases matching TRBD2. Germline V gene data show CDR1 as SGHTA and CDR2 as FQGNSA. V gave up 6 bases and J gave up 5 bases; unmatched junction bases: 7. The CDR3 length is 14 residues. This CDR3 reads CASRKAGAEDTQYF. The CDR3, as DNA: TGTGCCAGCAGGAAAGCGGGGGCGGAAGATACGCAGTATTTT.

This clonotype appeared many times. V gene TRBV2 combines with J gene TRBJ2-5; tentatively, D is TRBD2 (7 bases). The CDR3 has 15 residues. V lost 3 bases and J lost 5, with 16 bases in between. CDR1 and CDR2 (germline): SNHLY, FYNNEI. The CDR3 bases are TGTGCCAGCAGTGATTCGGGGGGCCTGTCCGAGACCCAGTACTTC. It codes for CASSDSGGLSETQYF.

The chain links TRBV20-1 to TRBJ1-1; tentatively, D is TRBD1 (5 bases). V was pared by 7 bases and J by 1 base, with 13 bases between. The CDR3 is 13 amino acids. Germline lookup yields CDR1 DFQATT and CDR2 SNEGSKA (reference sequence). The CDR3 DNA reads TGCAGTGGTGTTCCTACAGGGAACACTGAAGCTTTCTTT. Protein sequence: CSGVPTGNTEAFF.

The gene calls are TRBV3-1 and TRBJ2-7, with TRBD1 matching over 11 bases. CDR1 and CDR2 from the germline V gene are LGHDT and YNNKEL (reference sequence). The length of the CDR3 is 14 residues. After removal of 4 bases from V and 2 bases from J, the junction contained 1 base not matched to a gene. The CDR3 spells CASSRGQGAYEQYF. DNA of the CDR3: TGTGCCAGCAGCCGGGGACAGGGGGCCTACGAGCAGTACTTC.

This chain joins TRBV28 and TRBJ2-3, with no clear D. The CDR3 totals 14 residues. In germline, CDR1 is MDHEN, CDR2 SYDVKM. V lost 5 bases and J lost 0, with 9 bases in between. CDR3 in amino acids: CASSHPTSTDTQYF. For the CDR3, the DNA is TGTGCCAGCAGTCACCCTACTAGCACAGATACGCAGTATTTT.

CDR3 in amino acids: CASSLGLSVETQYF. The DNA for the CDR3 is TGTGCCAGCAGCTTAGGGTTGTCCGTTGAGACCCAGTACTTC. The rearrangement uses TRBV7-2 and TRBJ2-5, with unresolved D. CDR3 size: 14 residues. V dropped 1 base and J dropped 5 bases, with 11 bases sitting between them. Germline lookup yields CDR1 SGHTA and CDR2 FQGNSA.

This clonotype has just a few counts. The chain employs TRBV2 and TRBJ1-1; 7 nucleotides agree with TRBD1. CDR1 and CDR2 from the germline V gene are SNHLY and FYNNEI. CDR3 length: 15 residues. V lost 5 bases to trimming and J lost 6 bases; unmatched junction nucleotides: 12. The chain's CDR3 is CASSISEGANSEAFF. The CDR3 DNA reads TGTGCCAGCAGTATTTCCGAGGGGGCGAATTCTGAAGCTTTCTTT.

The chain couples TRBV11-2 to TRBJ2-5, with D perhaps matching TRBD2 (5 bases). This CDR3 is 15 amino acids long. Per germline, CDR1 SGHAT and CDR2 FQNNGV. Between the trimmed V and J ends, which lost 4 bases and 2 bases, there was a span of 14 bases. The CDR3 bases are TGTGCCAGCAGCTCCCCAGCGGCATATCAAGAGACCCAGTACTTC. This translates into CASSSPAAYQETQYF.

The genes are TRBV24-1 and TRBJ2-2, with 12 bases aligning to TRBD2. The CDR3 has 17 amino acids. J gave up 7 bases and V 4 bases, and 9 bases lay outside the gene matches. Germline V CDR1 and CDR2: KGHDR, SFDVKD. CDR3 DNA: TGTGCCACCAGTGACCCACTAGCGGGAGGAGGAGGCGGGGAGCTGTTTTTT. Translated: CATSDPLAGGGGGELFF.

This clonotype was counted between two and nine times. This chain joins TRBV3-1 and TRBJ2-1, with D perhaps TRBD1 (5 bases). V was cut by 0 bases and J by 3 bases, with 9 bases left in between. CDR3 length: 15 amino acids. From germline, CDR1 is LGHDT and CDR2 YNNKEL (reference sequence). CDR3 nucleotides: TGTGCCAGCAGCCAAGACAGGGTAGGCTACAATGAGCAGTTCTTC. Residues: CASSQDRVGYNEQFF.

Worth noting for this clonotype: A much larger clone differs from this one at a single base, so this may be a read error. The rearrangement joins TRBV6-1 to TRBJ2-7, with D perhaps TRBD1 or TRBD2 (6 bases each). Germline V gene lookup returns CDR1 MNHNS and CDR2 SASEGT. This CDR3 is built from 16 residues. Trimming cost V 3 bases and J 0 bases, with 15 bases left between them. CDR3 bases: TGTGCCAGCAGTGATTACGGGGGACATTCCTCCTACGAGCAGTACGTC. Translation gives CASSDYGGHSSYEQYV.

This clonotype occurred a few times. This sequence joins TRBV4-1 and TRBJ1-2, with D uncertain. Trimming took off 4 bases at V and 3 bases at J, with 15 bases between the two ends. The CDR3 consists of 15 residues. Germline CDR1 MGHRA, CDR2 YSYEKL. CDR3 sequence (DNA): TGCGCCAGCAGCCTCCGGGAGGGCGGCGACTATGGCTACACCTTC. This translates into CASSLREGGDYGYTF.

The V and J genes are TRBV4-3 and TRBJ1-5; D not certain. The CDR3 runs 13 residues. CDR1 is LGHNA and CDR2 is YSLEER in the germline V gene. V was pared by 0 bases and J by 5 bases, with 5 bases between. CDR3 loop: CASSQDTHQPQHF. CDR3 coding DNA: TGCGCCAGCAGCCAAGATACCCATCAGCCCCAGCATTTT.

This clonotype was counted a few times. The chain joins TRBV20-1 to TRBJ2-7; TRBD2 matches at 14 bases. The CDR3 totals 15 residues. CDR1 is DFQATT, CDR2 SNEGSKA, per germline (reference sequence). Trimming cost V 7 bases and J 0 bases; bases outside gene matches: 5. CDR3 nucleotides: TGCAGTGGGGGACTAGCGGGAGCTAACTCCTACGAGCAGTACTTC. Translation gives CSGGLAGANSYEQYF.

This clonotype was counted at least ten times. The chain employs TRBV25-1 and TRBJ1-1; D is unresolved. From germline, CDR1 is MGHDK and CDR2 SYGVNS. This CDR3 is built from 12 residues. The V end lost 11 bases, the J end lost 2 bases, and 12 bases lay between the germline ends. CDR3 nucleotides: TGTGCCCTCGGGGAGTTTAACACTGAAGCTTTCTTT. Translation: CALGEFNTEAFF.